The next 31 T cell receptor beta chains were all read from a single sample in a study of CXCR3-negative and CXCR3-positive naive CD8 T cells. Whole-study findings and limits: When CXCR3-positive naive cells were set against CXCR3-negative naive cells, the former had more hydrophobic TRB CDR3s.

Antigen specificity for these receptors is unknown. With UMI labels, 5' RACE was used to prepare the TRB cDNA libraries. Reanalyzing the 5' RACE reads, TCRdb keeps one entry per CDR3 protein, without DNA. The sample holds fewer than 90,000 distinct CDR3 sequences. Material: naive CXCR3+ CD8+ T cells from blood. Subset described: CD45RO-CCR7+CD27+CD95- naive CD8+ T cells expressing CXCR3 (TNR3+). Receptors originate from a human donor in good health. Some clones in this sample may be carry-over from other donors' samples.

The rearrangement links TRBV6-1 to TRBJ2-4; TCRdb lists TRBD2, though no DNA is available to test this call. Per germline, CDR1 MNHNS and CDR2 SASEGT. The CDR3 extends over 16 amino acids. The CDR3 is CASSERLAQAKNIQYF.

This chain uses TRBV29-1 with TRBJ2-1; TCRdb picks TRBD1, but there is no DNA to check that call. This CDR3 is built from 16 residues. Germline CDR1 is SQVTM and CDR2 is ANQGSEA. This CDR3 reads CSVGTHGGTDYNEQFF.

The chain has TRBV4-1 and TRBJ2-2. Germline-derived CDR1 and CDR2 are MGHRA and YSYEKL. This CDR3 is 13 amino acids long. CDR3: CASSQDWTGELFF.

V gene TRBV5-1 combines with J gene TRBJ2-1; the D gene TCRdb calls, TRBD2, cannot be checked with no DNA. This CDR3 region has 16 residues. Germline V lookup: CDR1 SGHRS, CDR2 YFSETQ. The CDR3 sequence: CASSLASGSSYNEQFF.

The chain links TRBV2 to TRBJ2-3; the D gene TCRdb calls, TRBD1, cannot be checked with no DNA. This CDR3 region has 16 residues. CDR1 and CDR2 from the germline V gene are SNHLY and FYNNEI. CDR3: CASQAPRTGISDTQYF.

This chain links TRBV5-5 with TRBJ1-1; TCRdb proposes TRBD1, but this gene call is untestable without DNA. Germline CDR1 SGHKS, CDR2 YYEKEE (reference sequence). The CDR3 is made up of 14 amino acids. The CDR3: CASSTDREGTEAFF. Together with reference TRBV5-5 and TRBJ1-1, the CDR3 gives the full variable domain: DAGVTQSPTHLIKTRGQQVTLRCSPISGHKSVSWYQQVLGQGPQFIFQYYEKEERGRGNFPDRFSARQFPNYSSELNVNALLLGDSALYLCASSTDREGTEAFFGQGTRLTVV.

This chain uses TRBV14 with TRBJ2-7; there is no DNA to check the TCRdb D call of TRBD2. The CDR3 runs to 13 residues. Germline CDR1 and CDR2: SGHDN and FVKESK. CDR3 protein: CASMPSGRYEQYF.

V usage is TRBV4-2 and J usage is TRBJ2-7; TCRdb outputs TRBD1, but without DNA this stays unchecked. The CDR3 consists of 14 residues. The germline gives CDR1 LGHNA, CDR2 YNFKEQ. The CDR3 loop is CASSQEWAGYEQYF.

This chain's CDR3 is CASSLIGDEQFF. The chain recombines TRBV5-4 with TRBJ2-1. Germline CDR1 and CDR2: SGHNT and YYREEE (reference sequence). The CDR3 length is 12 residues.

The V gene is TRBV20-1, the J gene TRBJ1-2. The germline V gene encodes CDR1 DFQATT and CDR2 SNEGSKA (reference sequence). CDR3 length equals 14 residues. Here the CDR3 reads CSARASDLVGGYTF.

This rearrangement joins TRBV15 to TRBJ1-1; the D call of TRBD1 rests on TCRdb alone, since no DNA is present to check it. The CDR3 covers 13 residues. CDR1 is LNHNV and CDR2 is YYDKDF in the germline V gene (reference sequence). CDR3 region: CATNERRGNEAFF.

The rearrangement links TRBV12-3 or TRBV12-4 to TRBJ1-4. The CDR3 loop spans 11 amino acids. CDR3 in amino acids: CASSPNEKLFF.

The V gene is TRBV7-6, the J gene TRBJ2-7. Germline loops: CDR1 SGHVS, CDR2 FNYEAQ. The CDR3 totals 12 residues. The CDR3 loop is CASSLDHYEQYF.

This chain connects TRBV29-1 to TRBJ2-1; no DNA is available, so the TRBD1 call from TCRdb remains unchecked. The germline V gene encodes CDR1 SQVTM and CDR2 ANQGSEA. CDR3 length: 14 amino acids. The CDR3 sequence is CSGQGGSSYNEQFF.

This sequence joins TRBV7-9 and TRBJ1-5; TCRdb selects TRBD1, and the lack of DNA leaves this call unchecked. Germline CDR1 and CDR2: SEHNR and FQNEAQ (reference sequence). The CDR3 is made up of 14 amino acids. This CDR3 is CASSYGTDYQPQHF.

CDR3: CASSLDRGYEQYF. The chain uses TRBV28 and TRBJ2-7; TCRdb's D call, TRBD1, is unchecked because there is no DNA. This CDR3 spans 13 amino acids. Germline assignment: CDR1 MDHEN and CDR2 SYDVKM.

The chain links TRBV10-3 to TRBJ2-3; without DNA, the TCRdb call of TRBD2 cannot be checked. The CDR3 spans 18 residues. Germline V lookup: CDR1 ENHRY, CDR2 SYGVKD. The CDR3 sequence: CAISEPRLAGEFTDTQYF.

The chain links TRBV5-5 to TRBJ2-1; TCRdb's assignment of TRBD1 cannot be checked, as there is no DNA. CDR1 SGHKS and CDR2 YYEKEE come from the germline V gene (reference sequence). The CDR3 spans 12 residues. CDR3 sequence: CASTQGDNEQFF. The variable domain in full, with the rest retrieved from reference TRBV5-5 and TRBJ2-1, is DAGVTQSPTHLIKTRGQQVTLRCSPISGHKSVSWYQQVLGQGPQFIFQYYEKEERGRGNFPDRFSARQFPNYSSELNVNALLLGDSALYLCASTQGDNEQFFGPGTRLTVL.

The chain couples TRBV5-1 to TRBJ1-1; TCRdb names TRBD1, which stays unverified in the absence of DNA. CDR1 and CDR2 (germline): SGHRS, YFSETQ. The CDR3 totals 17 residues. The chain's CDR3 is CASSFRGTDHGDTEAFF.

V and J are TRBV7-8 and TRBJ2-3; the TCRdb D gene call, TRBD2, has no DNA to confirm it. The V gene's germline CDR1 is SGHVS and CDR2 FQNEAQ. The CDR3 has 17 amino acids. CDR3 region: CASSWSTSGRAVDTQYF.

This rearrangement joins TRBV5-1 to TRBJ2-1; TCRdb outputs TRBD1, but without DNA this stays unchecked. CDR3 length: 16 residues. Germline CDR1 and CDR2: SGHRS and YFSETQ. The CDR3 reads CASSSPRGGCYNEQFF.

The chain carries TRBV3-1 and TRBJ1-2; TCRdb reports TRBD1, a call that lacks DNA to check it against. Germline values: CDR1 LGHDT, CDR2 YNNKEL (reference sequence). This CDR3 is built from 14 residues. The CDR3 is CASSQLTGGFGYTF.

This chain joins TRBV7-9 and TRBJ2-2. CDR1 SEHNR and CDR2 FQNEAQ come from the germline V gene (reference sequence). There are 16 residues in the CDR3. This CDR3 is CASSENSRLNTGELFF.

V and J are TRBV4-1 and TRBJ2-2; as DNA is missing, the TRBD2 call by TCRdb cannot be tested. CDR3 length: 18 amino acids. Germline assignment: CDR1 MGHRA and CDR2 YSYEKL. The CDR3 loop is CASSQTASGGPNTGELFF.

CDR3 amino acids: CASSHLKTGNTGELFF. V and J are TRBV14 and TRBJ2-2; TCRdb outputs TRBD1, but without DNA this stays unchecked. The germline CDR1 and CDR2 sequences are SGHDN and FVKESK. The CDR3 spans 16 residues.

The chain joins TRBV28 to TRBJ2-2. Germline V gives CDR1 MDHEN, CDR2 SYDVKM. This CDR3 has 13 residues. The CDR3 protein is CASSSIRTGELFF.

The rearrangement uses TRBV29-1 and TRBJ2-3. This CDR3 spans 12 amino acids. The germline CDR1 and CDR2 sequences are SQVTM and ANQGSEA. This CDR3 reads CSVVGQTDTQYF.

V is TRBV20-1 and J is TRBJ2-7; there is no DNA to check the TCRdb D call of TRBD1. This CDR3 comprises 13 residues. In germline, CDR1 is DFQATT, CDR2 SNEGSKA (reference sequence). The CDR3 reads CSAERDTPYEQYF.

The rearrangement joins TRBV5-1 to TRBJ2-1; TCRdb outputs TRBD2, but without DNA this stays unchecked. This CDR3 is built from 17 residues. Per the germline V gene, CDR1 is SGHRS and CDR2 is YFSETQ. CDR3 amino acids: CASSFHGLAGNGGEQFF.

This sequence joins TRBV20-1 and TRBJ2-3; TCRdb designates TRBD2, a call that cannot be tested without DNA. CDR3 length: 16 residues. Germline assignment: CDR1 DFQATT and CDR2 SNEGSKA (reference sequence). The CDR3 here is CSARGGTSGAPDTQYF.

This chain links TRBV4-2 with TRBJ2-3; TCRdb calls TRBD2, which cannot be checked without DNA. The CDR3 runs to 16 residues. Per the germline V gene, CDR1 is LGHNA and CDR2 is YNFKEQ. CDR3 protein: CASSQEGGGSTDTQYF.